The clone carrying this TCR beta chain turned up a few times. Trimming took 3 bases from V and 6 from J; bases not matched to a gene: 14. CDR1 is LNHDA and CDR2 is SQIVND in the germline V gene (reference sequence). The CDR3 has 19 residues. Using its own MiXCR run on the reads, TCRdb lists one record per CDR3 protein. The sample records 740,000 or so distinct CDR3 sequences, 35% being singletons. The data derive from a study of T cell repertoires in cytomegalovirus infection. As for the study in general: Through public TCR beta signatures, both CMV infection and matching HLA type were indicated.

V and J are TRBV19 and TRBJ2-1; TRBD2 aligns across 13 bases. Sequenced input: PBMCs. The receptor's source is a human donor in good health (CMV status not recorded). Some clones in this sample may be carry-over from other donors' samples. The CDR3 DNA reads TGTGCCAGTAGTATTACAACTAGCGGGGGGGCGTTAGCCCCCAATGAGCAGTTCTTC. This sequence encodes CASSITTSGGALAPNEQFF.